The clone carrying this TCR beta chain appeared a few times. The sample belongs to a study of blood T cell repertoires in COVID-19. About the study: Donors in the United States, Italy and Spain gave samples during acute or convalescent COVID-19.

CDR1 SGHVS and CDR2 FQNEAQ come from the germline V gene. Trimming removed 5 bases at V and 4 bases at J, with 17 bases between. This CDR3 is built from 15 residues. Source study methods: Estimates of nucleated cell counts were drawn from the amplification of reference gene primers. Only in-frame clones appear in the TCRdb table, and some are missing; sequencing was by immunoSEQ multiplex PCR. That table supplies the V and J calls and clone size; D and trimming were determined from the DNA. The sample holds some 130,000 clones, approximately 80% seen once. The receptor's source is a woman aged 45 to 65 who had recovered from COVID-19. Input material: PBMCs or T cells enriched from blood (not recorded which). V and J are TRBV7-8 and TRBJ2-5; D possibly corresponds to TRBD2 (7 bases). The DNA of the CDR3 is TGTGCCAGCAGCCCATGGCGGGGGCAGCGAGAGACCCAGTACTTC. Encoded protein: CASSPWRGQRETQYF.